This TCR beta chain came from a study of T cell repertoires in cytomegalovirus infection. TCRdb ran MiXCR on the reads and lists one entry per CDR3 protein. The data contain a few hundred thousand distinct CDR3 sequences, about 26% of them singletons. V shed 5 bases and J shed 7 bases, with 8 bases lying between them. Germline V gene data show CDR1 as SGHVS and CDR2 as FQNEAQ. CDR3 length equals 11 residues. The source is a human donor in good health (CMV status not recorded). Some clones in this sample may be carry-over from other donors' samples. Sequencing input: PBMCs. This chain uses TRBV7-8 with TRBJ1-2; D remains unclear. As DNA, the CDR3 is TGTGCCAGCAGCCCTCTATCTGGCTACACCTTC. Its translation is CASSPLSGYTF.